This TCR beta chain was sequenced in a study of yellow fever vaccine responses in identical twins. This clonotype is labeled medium-sized. TCRdb re-analysed the RT-PCR reads in MiXCR, keeping a single row per CDR3 protein. The data hold around 2,200 distinct CDR3 sequences, with around 9.3% observed a single time. Germline CDR1 SNHLY, CDR2 FYNNEI. V lost 7 bases and J lost 3, with 12 bases in between. The CDR3 totals 14 residues. This TCR was recovered from a woman between 18 and 29 years old who received the yellow fever vaccine. The rearrangement uses TRBV2 and TRBJ2-2, with a weak D call TRBD2 (6 bases). The sequenced sample was T cells from blood (PBMCs), unsorted or a sorted subset (not recorded which), obtained 2 to 3 years after vaccination. CDR3 region: CASKTSSYTGELFF. The CDR3 region has the DNA TGTGCCAGCAAAACTAGCAGCTACACCGGGGAGCTGTTTTTT.